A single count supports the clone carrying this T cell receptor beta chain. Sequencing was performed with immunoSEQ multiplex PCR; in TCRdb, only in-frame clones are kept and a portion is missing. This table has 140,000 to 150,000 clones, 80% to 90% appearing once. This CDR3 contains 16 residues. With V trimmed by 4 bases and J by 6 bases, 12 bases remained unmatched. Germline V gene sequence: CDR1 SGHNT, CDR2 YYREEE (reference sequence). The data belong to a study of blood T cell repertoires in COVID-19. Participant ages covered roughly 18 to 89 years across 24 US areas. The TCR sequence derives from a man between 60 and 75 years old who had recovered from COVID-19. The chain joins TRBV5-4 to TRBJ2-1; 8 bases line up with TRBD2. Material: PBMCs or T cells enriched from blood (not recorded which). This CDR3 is CASSPRSIAGSNEQFF. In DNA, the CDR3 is TGTGCCAGCAGCCCCCGGTCTATAGCGGGATCCAATGAGCAGTTCTTC.